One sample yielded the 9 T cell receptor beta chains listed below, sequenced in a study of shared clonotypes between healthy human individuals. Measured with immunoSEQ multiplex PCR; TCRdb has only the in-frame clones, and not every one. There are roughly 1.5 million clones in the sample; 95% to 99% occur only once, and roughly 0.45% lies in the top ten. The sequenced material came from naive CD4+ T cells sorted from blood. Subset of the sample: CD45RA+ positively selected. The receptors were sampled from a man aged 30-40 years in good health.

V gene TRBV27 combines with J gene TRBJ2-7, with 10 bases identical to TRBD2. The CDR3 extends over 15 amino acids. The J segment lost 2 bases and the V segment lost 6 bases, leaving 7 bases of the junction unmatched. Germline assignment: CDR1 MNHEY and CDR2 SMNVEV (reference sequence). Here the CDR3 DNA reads TGTGCCAGCAGGACCCGGACTAGCGGCACCTACGAGCAGTACTTC. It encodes CASRTRTSGTYEQYF.

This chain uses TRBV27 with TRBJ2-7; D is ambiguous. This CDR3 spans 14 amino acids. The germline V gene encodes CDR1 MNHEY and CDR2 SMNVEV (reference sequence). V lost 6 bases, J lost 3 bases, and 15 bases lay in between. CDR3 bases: TGTGCCAGCAGCACCGGGCCACACAACTACGAGCAGTACTTC. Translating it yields CASSTGPHNYEQYF.

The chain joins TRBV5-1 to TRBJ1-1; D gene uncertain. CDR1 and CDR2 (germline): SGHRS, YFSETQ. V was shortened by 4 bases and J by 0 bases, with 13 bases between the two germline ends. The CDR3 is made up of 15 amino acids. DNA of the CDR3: TGCGCCAGCAGCCCCGGCCCGGCTTTGAACACTGAAGCTTTCTTT. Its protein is CASSPGPALNTEAFF. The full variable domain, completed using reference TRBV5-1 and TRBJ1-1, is KAGVTQTPRYLIKTRGQQVTLSCSPISGHRSVSWYQQTPGQGLQFLFEYFSETQRNKGNFPGRFSGRQFSNSRSEMNVSTLELGDSALYLCASSPGPALNTEAFFGQGTRLTVV.

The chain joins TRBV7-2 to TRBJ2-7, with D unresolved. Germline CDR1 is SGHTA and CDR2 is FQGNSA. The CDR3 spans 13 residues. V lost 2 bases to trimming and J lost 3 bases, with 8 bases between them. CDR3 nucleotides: TGTGCCAGCAGCTTATTTAACAGCTACGAGCAGTACTTC. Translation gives CASSLFNSYEQYF. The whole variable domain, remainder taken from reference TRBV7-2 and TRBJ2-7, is GAGVSQSPSNKVTEKGKDVELRCDPISGHTALYWYRQSLGQGLEFLIYFQGNSAPDKSGLPSDRFSAERTGGSVSTLTIQRTQQEDSAVYLCASSLFNSYEQYFGPGTRLTVT.

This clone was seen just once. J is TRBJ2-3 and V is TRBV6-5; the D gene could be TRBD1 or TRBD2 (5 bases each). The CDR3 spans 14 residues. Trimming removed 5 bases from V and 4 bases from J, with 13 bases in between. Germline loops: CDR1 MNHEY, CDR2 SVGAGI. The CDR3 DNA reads TGTGCCAGCAGTGATCCGGGACGATCAGATACGCAGTATTTT. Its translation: CASSDPGRSDTQYF.

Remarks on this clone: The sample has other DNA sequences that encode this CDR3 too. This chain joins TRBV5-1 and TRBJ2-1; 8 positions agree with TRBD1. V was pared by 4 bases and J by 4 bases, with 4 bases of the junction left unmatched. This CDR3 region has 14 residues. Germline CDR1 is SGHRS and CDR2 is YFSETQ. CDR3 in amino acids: CASSPGTGYNEQFF. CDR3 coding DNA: TGCGCCAGCAGCCCCGGGACAGGTTACAATGAGCAGTTCTTC.

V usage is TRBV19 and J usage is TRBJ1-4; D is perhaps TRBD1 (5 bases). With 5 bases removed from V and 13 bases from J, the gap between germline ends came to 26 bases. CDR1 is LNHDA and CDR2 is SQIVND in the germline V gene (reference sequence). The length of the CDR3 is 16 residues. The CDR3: CASSFPRDTGAQGLFF. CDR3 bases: TGTGCCAGTAGTTTCCCACGGGATACAGGTGCCCAAGGACTGTTTTTT. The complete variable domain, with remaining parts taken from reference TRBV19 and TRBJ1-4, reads DGGITQSPKYLFRKEGQNVTLSCEQNLNHDAMYWYRQDPGQGLRLIYYSQIVNDFQKGDIAEGYSVSREKKESFPLTVTSAQKNPTAFYLCASSFPRDTGAQGLFFGSGTQLSVL.

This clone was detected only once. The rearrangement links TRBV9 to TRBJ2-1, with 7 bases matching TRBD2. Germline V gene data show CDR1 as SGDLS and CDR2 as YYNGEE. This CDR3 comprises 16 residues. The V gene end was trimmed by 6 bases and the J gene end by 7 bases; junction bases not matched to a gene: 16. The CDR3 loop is CASNGPGRERANEQFF. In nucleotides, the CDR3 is TGTGCCAGCAACGGCCCCGGGCGGGAGCGGGCTAATGAGCAGTTCTTC.

The chain's CDR3 is CASTQILTGTRGYNEQFF. The DNA for the CDR3 is TGTGCCAGCACCCAGATTTTGACCGGGACTAGGGGGTACAATGAGCAGTTCTTC. J is TRBJ2-1 and V is TRBV2, with TRBD2 matching 8 bases. Germline CDR1 and CDR2: SNHLY and FYNNEI. V was pared by 7 bases and J by 4 bases, with 18 bases of the junction left unmatched. The CDR3 loop spans 18 amino acids.